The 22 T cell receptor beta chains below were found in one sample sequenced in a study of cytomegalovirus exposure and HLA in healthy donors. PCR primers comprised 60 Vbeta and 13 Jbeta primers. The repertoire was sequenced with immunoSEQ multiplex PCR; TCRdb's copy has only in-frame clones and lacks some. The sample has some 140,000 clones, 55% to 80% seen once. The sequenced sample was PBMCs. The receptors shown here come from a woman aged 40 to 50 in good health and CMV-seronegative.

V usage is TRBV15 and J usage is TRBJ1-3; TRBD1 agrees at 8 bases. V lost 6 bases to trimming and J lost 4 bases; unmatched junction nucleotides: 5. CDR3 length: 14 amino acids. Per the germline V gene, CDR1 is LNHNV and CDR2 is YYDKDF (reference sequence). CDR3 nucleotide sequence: TGTGCCACCAGGACACAGGGGGAAGGAAACACCATATATTTT. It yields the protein CATRTQGEGNTIYF.

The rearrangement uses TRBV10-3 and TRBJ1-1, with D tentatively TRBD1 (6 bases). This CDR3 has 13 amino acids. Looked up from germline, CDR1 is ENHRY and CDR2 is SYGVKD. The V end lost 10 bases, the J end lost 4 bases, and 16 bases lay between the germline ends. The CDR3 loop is CATNREGGTEAFF. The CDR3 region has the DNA TGTGCCACTAACAGGGAGGGGGGCACTGAAGCTTTCTTT.

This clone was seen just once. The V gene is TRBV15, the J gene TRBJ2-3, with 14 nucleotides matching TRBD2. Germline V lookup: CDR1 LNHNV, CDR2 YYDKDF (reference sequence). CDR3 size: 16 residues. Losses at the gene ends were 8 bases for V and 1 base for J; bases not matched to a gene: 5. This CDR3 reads CATSGLAGVRTDTQYF. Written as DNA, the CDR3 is TGTGCCACCTCGGGACTAGCGGGGGTCCGCACAGATACGCAGTATTTT.

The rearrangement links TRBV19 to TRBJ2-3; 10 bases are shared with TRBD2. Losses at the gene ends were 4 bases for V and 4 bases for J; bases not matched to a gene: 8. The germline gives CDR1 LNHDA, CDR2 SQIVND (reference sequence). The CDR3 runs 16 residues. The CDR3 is CASSTRSGGAPDTQYF. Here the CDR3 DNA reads TGTGCCAGTAGTACCAGGAGCGGGGGGGCCCCAGATACGCAGTATTTT.

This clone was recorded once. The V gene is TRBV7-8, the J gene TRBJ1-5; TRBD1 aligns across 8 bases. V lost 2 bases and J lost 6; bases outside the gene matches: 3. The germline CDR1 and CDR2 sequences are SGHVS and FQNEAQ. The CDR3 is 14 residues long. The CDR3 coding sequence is TGTGCCAGCAGCTTACTAGACAGGGGTCAGCCCCAGCATTTT. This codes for CASSLLDRGQPQHF.

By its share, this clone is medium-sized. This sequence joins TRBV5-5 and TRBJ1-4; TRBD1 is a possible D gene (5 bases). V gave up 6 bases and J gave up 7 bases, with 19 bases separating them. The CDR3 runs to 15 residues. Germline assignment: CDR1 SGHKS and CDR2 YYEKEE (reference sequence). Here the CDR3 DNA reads TGTGCCAGCACCCTGGGCGGGGGAGGAGGTGAAAAACTGTTTTTT. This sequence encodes CASTLGGGGGEKLFF.

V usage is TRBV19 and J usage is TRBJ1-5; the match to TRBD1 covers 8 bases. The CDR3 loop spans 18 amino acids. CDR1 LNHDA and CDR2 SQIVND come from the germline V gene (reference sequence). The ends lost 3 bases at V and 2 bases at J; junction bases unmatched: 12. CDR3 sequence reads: CASSIWDRWVSGNQPQHF. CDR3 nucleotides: TGTGCCAGTAGTATTTGGGACAGGTGGGTCTCGGGCAATCAGCCCCAGCATTTT.

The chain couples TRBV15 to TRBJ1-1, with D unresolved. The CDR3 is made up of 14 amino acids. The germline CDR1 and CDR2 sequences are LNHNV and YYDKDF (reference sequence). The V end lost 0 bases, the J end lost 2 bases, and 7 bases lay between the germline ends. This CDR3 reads CATSRDPRNTEAFF. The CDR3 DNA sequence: TGTGCCACCAGCAGAGATCCGCGAAACACTGAAGCTTTCTTT. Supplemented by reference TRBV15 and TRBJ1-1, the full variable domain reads DAMVIQNPRYQVTQFGKPVTLSCSQTLNHNVMYWYQQKSSQAPKLLFHYYDKDFNNEADTPDNFQSRRPNTSFCFLDIRSPGLGDTAMYLCATSRDPRNTEAFFGQGTRLTVV.

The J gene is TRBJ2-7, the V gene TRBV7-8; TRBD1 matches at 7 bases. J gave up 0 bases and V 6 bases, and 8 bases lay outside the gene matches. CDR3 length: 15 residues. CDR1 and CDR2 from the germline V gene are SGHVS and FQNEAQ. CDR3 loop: CASRTTGADSYEQYF. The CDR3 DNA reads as TGTGCCAGCAGAACCACAGGGGCCGACTCCTACGAGCAGTACTTC. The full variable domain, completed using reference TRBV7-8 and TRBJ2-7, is GAGVSQSPRYKVAKRGQDVALRCDPISGHVSLFWYQQALGQGPEFLTYFQNEAQLDKSGLPSDRFFAERPEGSVSTLKIQRTQQEDSAVYLCASRTTGADSYEQYFGPGTRLTVT.

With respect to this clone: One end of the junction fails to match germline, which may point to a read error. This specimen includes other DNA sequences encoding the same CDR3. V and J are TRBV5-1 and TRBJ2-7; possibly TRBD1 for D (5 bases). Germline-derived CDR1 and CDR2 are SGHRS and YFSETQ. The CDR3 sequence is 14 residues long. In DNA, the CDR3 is TGCGCTAGCAAGGACACCACATACGCATACGAGCAGTACTTC. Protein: CASKDTTYAYEQYF.

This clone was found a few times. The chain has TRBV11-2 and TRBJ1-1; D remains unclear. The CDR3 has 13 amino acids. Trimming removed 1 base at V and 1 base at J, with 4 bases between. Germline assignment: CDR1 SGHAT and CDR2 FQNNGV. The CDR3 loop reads CASSLGANTEAFF. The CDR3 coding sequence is TGTGCCAGCAGCTTAGGCGCGAACACTGAAGCTTTCTTT. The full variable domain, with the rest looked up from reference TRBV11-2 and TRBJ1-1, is EAGVAQSPRYKIIEKRQSVAFWCNPISGHATLYWYQQILGQGPKLLIQFQNNGVVDDSQLPKDRFSAERLKGVDSTLKIQPAKLEDSAVYLCASSLGANTEAFFGQGTRLTVV.

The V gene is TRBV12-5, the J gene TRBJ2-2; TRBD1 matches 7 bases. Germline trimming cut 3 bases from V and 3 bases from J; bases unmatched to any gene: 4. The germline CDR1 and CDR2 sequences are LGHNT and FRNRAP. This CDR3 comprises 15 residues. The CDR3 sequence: CASGLTRGHTGELFF. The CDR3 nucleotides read TGTGCTAGTGGTTTAACTAGGGGGCACACCGGGGAGCTGTTTTTT.

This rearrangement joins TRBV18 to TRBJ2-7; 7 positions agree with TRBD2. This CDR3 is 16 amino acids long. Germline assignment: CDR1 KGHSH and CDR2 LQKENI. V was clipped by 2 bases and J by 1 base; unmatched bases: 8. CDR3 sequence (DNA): TGTGCCAGCTCACCAGTGGGAGGGGCCACTTCCTACGAGCAGTACTTC. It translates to CASSPVGGATSYEQYF.

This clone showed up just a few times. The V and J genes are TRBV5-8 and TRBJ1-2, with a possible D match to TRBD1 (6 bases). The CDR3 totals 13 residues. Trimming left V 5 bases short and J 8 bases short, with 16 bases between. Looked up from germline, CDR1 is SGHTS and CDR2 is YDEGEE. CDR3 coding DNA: TGTGCCAGCAGGATACAGGGTAAATACGGCTACACCTTC. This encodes CASRIQGKYGYTF.

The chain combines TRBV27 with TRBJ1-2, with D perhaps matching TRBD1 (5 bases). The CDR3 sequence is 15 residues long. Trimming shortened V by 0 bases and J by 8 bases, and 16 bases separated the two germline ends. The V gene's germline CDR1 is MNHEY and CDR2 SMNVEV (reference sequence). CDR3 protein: CASSLSRQGHWGYTF. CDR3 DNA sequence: TGTGCCAGCAGTTTATCGAGGCAGGGTCATTGGGGCTACACCTTC.

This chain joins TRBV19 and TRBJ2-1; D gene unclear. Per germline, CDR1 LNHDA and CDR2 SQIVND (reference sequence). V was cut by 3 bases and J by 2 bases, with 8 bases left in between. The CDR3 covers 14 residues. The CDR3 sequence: CASSIVDPYNEQFF. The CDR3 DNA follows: TGTGCCAGTAGTATTGTAGATCCCTACAATGAGCAGTTCTTC.

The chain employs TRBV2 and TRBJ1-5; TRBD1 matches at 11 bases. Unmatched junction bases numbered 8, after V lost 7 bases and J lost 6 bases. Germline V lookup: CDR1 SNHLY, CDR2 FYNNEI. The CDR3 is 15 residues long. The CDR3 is CASTLGTGGGQPQHF. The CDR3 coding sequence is TGTGCCAGCACCCTCGGGACAGGGGGAGGTCAGCCCCAGCATTTT.

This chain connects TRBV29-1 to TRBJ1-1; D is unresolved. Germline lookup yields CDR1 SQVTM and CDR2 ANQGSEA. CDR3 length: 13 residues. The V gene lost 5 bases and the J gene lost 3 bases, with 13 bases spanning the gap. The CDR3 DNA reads TGCAGCGTTTTGAGGGCGGCTGACACTGAAGCTTTCTTT. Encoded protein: CSVLRAADTEAFF.

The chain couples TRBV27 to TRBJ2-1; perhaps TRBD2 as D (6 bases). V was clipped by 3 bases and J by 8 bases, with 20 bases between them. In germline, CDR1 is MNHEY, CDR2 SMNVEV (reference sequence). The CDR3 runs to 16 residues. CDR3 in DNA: TGTGCCAGCAGTTTTCTGGGGGGTAATAGGCATGATGAGCAGTTCTTC. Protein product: CASSFLGGNRHDEQFF.

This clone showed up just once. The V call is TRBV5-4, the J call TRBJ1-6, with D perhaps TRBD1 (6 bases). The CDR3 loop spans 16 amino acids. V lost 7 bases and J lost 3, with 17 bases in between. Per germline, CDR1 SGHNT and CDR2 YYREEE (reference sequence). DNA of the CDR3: TGTGCCAGCCGCCAAGGGGGGGACGGCTATAATTCACCCCTCCACTTT. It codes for CASRQGGDGYNSPLHF.

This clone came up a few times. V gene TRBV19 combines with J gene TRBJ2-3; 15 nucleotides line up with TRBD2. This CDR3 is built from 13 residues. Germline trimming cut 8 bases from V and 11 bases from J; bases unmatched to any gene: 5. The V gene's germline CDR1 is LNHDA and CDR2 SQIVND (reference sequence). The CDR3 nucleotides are TGTGCCAGTGCGGGACTAGCGGGGGGTGAGCAGTATTTT. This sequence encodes CASAGLAGGEQYF.

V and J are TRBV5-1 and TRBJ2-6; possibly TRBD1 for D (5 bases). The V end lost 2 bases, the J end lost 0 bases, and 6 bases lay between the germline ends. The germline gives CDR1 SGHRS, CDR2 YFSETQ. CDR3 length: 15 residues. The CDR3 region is CASSLQASGANVLTF. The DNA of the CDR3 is TGCGCCAGCAGCTTACAGGCCTCTGGGGCCAACGTCCTGACTTTC.